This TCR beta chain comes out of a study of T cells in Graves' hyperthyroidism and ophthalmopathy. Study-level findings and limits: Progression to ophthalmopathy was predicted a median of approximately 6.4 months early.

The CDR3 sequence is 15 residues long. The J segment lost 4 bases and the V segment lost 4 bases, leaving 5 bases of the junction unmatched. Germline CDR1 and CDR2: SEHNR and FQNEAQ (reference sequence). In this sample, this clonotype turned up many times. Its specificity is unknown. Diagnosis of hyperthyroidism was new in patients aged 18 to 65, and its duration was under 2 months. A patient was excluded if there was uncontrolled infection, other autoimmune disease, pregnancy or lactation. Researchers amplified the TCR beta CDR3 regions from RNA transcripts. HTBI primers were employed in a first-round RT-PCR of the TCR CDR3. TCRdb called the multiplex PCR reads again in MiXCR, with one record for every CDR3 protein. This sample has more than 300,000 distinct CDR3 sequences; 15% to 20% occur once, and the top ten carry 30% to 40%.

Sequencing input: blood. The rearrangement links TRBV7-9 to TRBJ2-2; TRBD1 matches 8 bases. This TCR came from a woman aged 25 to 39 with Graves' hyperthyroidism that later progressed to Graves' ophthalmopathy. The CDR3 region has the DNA TGTGCCAGCAGCTCCCCGACAGGGGCCACCGGGGAGCTGTTTTTT. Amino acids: CASSSPTGATGELFF.